This TCR beta chain emerged from a study of T cells after yellow fever vaccination. Production of TCR cDNA was by 5'RACE template switching, which also added a universal primer site and UMIs. TCRdb fed the 5' RACE reads into MiXCR, producing one record per CDR3 protein. This sample has hundreds of thousands of distinct CDR3 sequences, with roughly 22% found just once. General study findings and limits: Abundant clonotypes from the bulk population could have been carried over as contaminants into FACS-sorted repertoires.

The germline V gene encodes CDR1 MNHNS and CDR2 SASEGT. V shed 6 bases and J 4 bases; nucleotides not matched to a gene: 6. This CDR3 contains 14 residues. With respect to this clonotype: Its antigen is as yet unknown.

The V gene is TRBV6-1, the J gene TRBJ2-4; TRBD1 aligns across 7 bases. The receptor was isolated from a man in his late teens or twenties who received the YFV17D yellow fever vaccine. Sequenced material: PBMCs, taken less than 25 days after the first yellow fever vaccination. CDR3 nucleotide sequence: TGTGCCAGCAGGAGACAGGGAACGAAAAACATTCAGTACTTC. It yields the protein CASRRQGTKNIQYF.